This record covers a single T cell receptor beta chain. Every PCR received spiked-in synthetic TCR analog templates. TCRdb's table, derived via immunoSEQ multiplex PCR, lists solely in-frame clones and lacks some. There are 70,000 or so clones in the sample; approximately 91% occur only once, and about 3.2% lies in the top ten. These data belong to a study of PD-L1 blockade in urothelial cancer. About the study: Before enrollment, 0 to 3 chemotherapy regimens had been given to patients. Each blood sample yielded a median of around 130,000 T cells.

This CDR3 has 17 residues. Germline-derived CDR1 and CDR2 are SGHTA and FQGTGA. V shed 5 bases, J shed 3 bases, and the junction held 13 bases outside the gene matches. This chain links TRBV7-3 with TRBJ2-3, with TRBD2 matching over 8 bases. The sample in question was PBMCs, obtained around atezolizumab (anti-PD-L1) treatment. This TCR was recovered from a man between 60 and 75 years old with urothelial cancer. In DNA, the CDR3 is TGTGCCAGCAGCAAAGCCCGGGCGGGGGGTGGGACAGATACGCAGTATTTT. This gives the protein CASSKARAGGGTDTQYF. Together with reference TRBV7-3 and TRBJ2-3, the CDR3 gives the full variable domain: GAGVSQTPSNKVTEKGKYVELRCDPISGHTALYWYRQSLGQGPEFLIYFQGTGAADDSGLPNDRFFAVRPEGSVSTLKIQRTERGDSAVYLCASSKARAGGGTDTQYFGPGTRLTVL.